This T cell receptor (beta chain) derives from a study of T cells in Graves' hyperthyroidism and ophthalmopathy. Study outcomes and limitations: A 13 V-J model separated ophthalmopathy from stable hyperthyroidism.

RNA transcripts yielded amplified TCR beta CDR3 regions. With the HTBI primer set, the TCR CDR3 went through a first round of RT-PCR. TCRdb itself ran the multiplex PCR reads through MiXCR, one entry per CDR3 protein. Of about 520,000 distinct CDR3 sequences detected, about 24% appear once; the ten largest clones hold about 10%. This clonotype was seen many times. Antigen: not known. Germline V gene data show CDR1 as DFQATT and CDR2 as SNEGSKA (reference sequence). This CDR3 is built from 15 residues. The junction had 10 bases not matched to a gene; V was cut back by 3 bases and J by 5 bases. The V call is TRBV20-1, the J call TRBJ2-5, with 9 bases that match TRBD2. The sequencing input was blood. The origin of this receptor is a young woman with Graves' ophthalmopathy. The CDR3, as DNA: TGCAGTGCTAGCCAGGCTAGCGGGGTAGGGGAGACCCAGTACTTC. Amino acid sequence: CSASQASGVGETQYF.